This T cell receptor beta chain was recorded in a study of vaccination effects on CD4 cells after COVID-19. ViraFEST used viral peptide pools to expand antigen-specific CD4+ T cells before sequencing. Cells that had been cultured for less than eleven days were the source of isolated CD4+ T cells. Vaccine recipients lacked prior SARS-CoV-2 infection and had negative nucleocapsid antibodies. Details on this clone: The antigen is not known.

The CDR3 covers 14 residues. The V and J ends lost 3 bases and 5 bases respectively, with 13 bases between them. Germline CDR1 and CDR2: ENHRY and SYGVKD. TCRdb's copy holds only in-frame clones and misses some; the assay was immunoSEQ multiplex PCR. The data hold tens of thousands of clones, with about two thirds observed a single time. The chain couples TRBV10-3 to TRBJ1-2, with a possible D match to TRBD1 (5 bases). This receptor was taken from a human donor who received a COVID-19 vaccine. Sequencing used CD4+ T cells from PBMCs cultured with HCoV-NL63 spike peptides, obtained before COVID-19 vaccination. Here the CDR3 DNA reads TGTGCCATCAGTGACCGGGGACCACTTTATGGCTACACCTTC. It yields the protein CAISDRGPLYGYTF.